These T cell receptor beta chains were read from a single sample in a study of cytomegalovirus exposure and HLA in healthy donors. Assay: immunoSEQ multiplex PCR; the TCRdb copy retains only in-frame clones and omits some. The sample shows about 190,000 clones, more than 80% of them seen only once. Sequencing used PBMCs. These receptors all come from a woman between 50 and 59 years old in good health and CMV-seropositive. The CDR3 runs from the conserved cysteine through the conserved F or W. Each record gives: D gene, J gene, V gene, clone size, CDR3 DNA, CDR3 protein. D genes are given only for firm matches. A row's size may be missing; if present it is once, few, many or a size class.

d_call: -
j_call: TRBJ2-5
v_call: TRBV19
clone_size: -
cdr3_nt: TGTGCCAGTAGTAACCAGGGAGGAGAGACCCAGTACTTC
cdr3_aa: CASSNQGGETQYF

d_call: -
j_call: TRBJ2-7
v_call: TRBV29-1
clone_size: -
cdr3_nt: TGCAGCGTCATCGCGTCCTACGAGCAGTACTTC
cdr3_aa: CSVIASYEQYF

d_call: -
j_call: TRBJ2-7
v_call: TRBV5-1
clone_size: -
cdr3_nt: TGCGCCAGCAGCGCACAGGGCGACGAGCAGTACTTC
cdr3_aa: CASSAQGDEQYF

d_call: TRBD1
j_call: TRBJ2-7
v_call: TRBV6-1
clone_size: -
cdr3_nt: TGTGCCACCAGGGACAGGGCTATGGACGAGCAGTACTTC
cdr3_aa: CATRDRAMDEQYF

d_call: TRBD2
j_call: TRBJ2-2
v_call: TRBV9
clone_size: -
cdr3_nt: TGTGCCAGCAGCCCCTATTTCGGGGGGGACACCGGGGAGCTGTTTTTT
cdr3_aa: CASSPYFGGDTGELFF

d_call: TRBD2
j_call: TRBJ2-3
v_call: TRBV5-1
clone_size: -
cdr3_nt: TGCGCCAGCAAACAAATCGGACTAGCGGGCACAGATACGCAGTATTTT
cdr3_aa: CASKQIGLAGTDTQYF

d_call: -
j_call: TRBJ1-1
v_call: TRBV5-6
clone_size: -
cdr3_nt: TGTGCCAGCAGCTTGGTGGAGCTGAACACTGAAGCTTTCTTT
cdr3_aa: CASSLVELNTEAFF

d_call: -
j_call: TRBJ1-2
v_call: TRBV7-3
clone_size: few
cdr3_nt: TGTGCCAGCAGCCCCCACGCGGGGGGGTCTAATGGCTACACCTTC
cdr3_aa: CASSPHAGGSNGYTF

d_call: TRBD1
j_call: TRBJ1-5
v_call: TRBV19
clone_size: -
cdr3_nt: TGTGCCAGTGGGGGGACAGGGGGCAATCAGCCCCAGCATTTT
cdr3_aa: CASGGTGGNQPQHF

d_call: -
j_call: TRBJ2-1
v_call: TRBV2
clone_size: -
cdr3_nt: TGTGCAACACTCCAGGGGAGCTCCTACAATGAGCAGTTCTTC
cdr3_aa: CATLQGSSYNEQFF

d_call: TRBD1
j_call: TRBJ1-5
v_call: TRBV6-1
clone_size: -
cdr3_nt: TGTGCCAGCAGTGAAGGTTTAAGGGGGCTCAATCAGCCCCAGCATTTT
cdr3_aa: CASSEGLRGLNQPQHF

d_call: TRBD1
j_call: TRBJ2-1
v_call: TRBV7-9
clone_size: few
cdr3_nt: TGTGCCAGCAGCCCGGACAGGGGGCCCTACAATGAGCAGTTCTTC
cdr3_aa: CASSPDRGPYNEQFF

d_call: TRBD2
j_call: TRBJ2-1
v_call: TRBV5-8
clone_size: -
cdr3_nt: TGTGCCAGCAGGCCTAGCGGGGGGGAAAGCAATGAGCAGTTCTTC
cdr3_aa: CASRPSGGESNEQFF

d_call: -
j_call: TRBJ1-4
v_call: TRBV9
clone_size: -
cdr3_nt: TGTGCCAGCAGCGCCACAGGGATTGGGGCTAATGAAAAACTGTTTTTT
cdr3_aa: CASSATGIGANEKLFF

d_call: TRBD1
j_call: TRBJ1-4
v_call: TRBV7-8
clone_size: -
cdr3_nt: TGTGCCAGCAGCCCTGGACAGGGGGGGGGAAGGGGTGAAAAACTGTTTTTT
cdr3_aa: CASSPGQGGGRGEKLFF

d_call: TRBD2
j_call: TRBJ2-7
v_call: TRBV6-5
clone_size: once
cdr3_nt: TGTGCCAGCAGTGCGGGGGGGTCTGCCGAGCAGTACTTC
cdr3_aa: CASSAGGSAEQYF

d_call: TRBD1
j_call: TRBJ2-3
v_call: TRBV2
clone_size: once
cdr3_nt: TGTGCCAGCGACGGTCCGGACAGGGGGTTTACAGATACGCAGTATTTT
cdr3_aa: CASDGPDRGFTDTQYF

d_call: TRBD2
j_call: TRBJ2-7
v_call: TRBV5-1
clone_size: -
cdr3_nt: TGCGCCAGCAGCTTTTGGGGGGGTACCTACGAGCAGTACTTC
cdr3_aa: CASSFWGGTYEQYF

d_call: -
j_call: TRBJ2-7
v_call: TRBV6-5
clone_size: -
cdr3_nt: TGTGCCAGCAGTTACCCGAACGGCGGCGAGCAGTACTTC
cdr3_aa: CASSYPNGGEQYF

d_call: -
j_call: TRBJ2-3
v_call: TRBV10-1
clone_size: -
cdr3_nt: TGCGCCAGCAGTGGGGACTTCACAGATACGCAGTATTTT
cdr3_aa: CASSGDFTDTQYF

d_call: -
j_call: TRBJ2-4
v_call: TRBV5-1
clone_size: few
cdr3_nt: TGCGCCAGCAGCTTGGCCGCAGGGGCCCCAGCCAAAAACATTCAGTACTTC
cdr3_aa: CASSLAAGAPAKNIQYF

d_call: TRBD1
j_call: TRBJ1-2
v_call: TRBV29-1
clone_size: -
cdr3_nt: TGCAGCGTTCGGACAGGGACCGGCTATGGCTACACCTTC
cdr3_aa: CSVRTGTGYGYTF

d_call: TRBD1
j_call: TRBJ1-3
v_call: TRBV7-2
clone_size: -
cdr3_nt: TGTGCCAGCAGCTTAGGGACAGGGAAAGTGAGCTCTGGAAACACCATATATTTT
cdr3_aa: CASSLGTGKVSSGNTIYF

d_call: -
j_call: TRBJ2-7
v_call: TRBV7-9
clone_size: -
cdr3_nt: TGTTCCAGCAGTCCGGCACAGGCAAGCTCCTACGAGCAGTACTTC
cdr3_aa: CSSSPAQASSYEQYF

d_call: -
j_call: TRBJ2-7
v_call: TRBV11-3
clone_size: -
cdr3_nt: TGTGCCAGCAGCTTACCGAACAGGGATGGGCACGAGCAGTACTTC
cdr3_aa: CASSLPNRDGHEQYF

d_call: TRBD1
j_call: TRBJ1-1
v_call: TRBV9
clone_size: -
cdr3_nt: TGTGCCAGCAGCGCCACACTGACAGGGGACGGCGAAGCTTTCTTT
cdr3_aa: CASSATLTGDGEAFF